Presented here are 8 T cell receptor beta chains from one specimen sequenced in a study of T cell responses to AZD1222 COVID-19 vaccine. Sequencing was performed with immunoSEQ multiplex PCR; in TCRdb, only in-frame clones are kept and a portion is missing. The sample includes 150,000 to 200,000 clones, around 90% of them seen just once. The starting material was peripheral blood, obtained 28 days after the second AZD1222 dose. The source of these receptors is an adult who received the AZD1222 COVID-19 vaccine.

The chain combines TRBV15 with TRBJ2-5; 7 bases agree with TRBD2. Germline V gene lookup returns CDR1 LNHNV and CDR2 YYDKDF (reference sequence). V lost 2 bases and J lost 3; bases outside the gene matches: 9. The CDR3 runs to 16 residues. CDR3 sequence: CATSRSDGAGEETQYF. In DNA form, the CDR3 reads TGTGCCACCAGCAGATCCGACGGGGCGGGAGAAGAGACCCAGTACTTC.

V usage is TRBV11-2 and J usage is TRBJ2-1, with 7 bases aligning to TRBD1. Looked up from germline, CDR1 is SGHAT and CDR2 is FQNNGV. V trimming: 5 bases; J trimming: 4 bases; junction bases outside the gene matches: 2. The CDR3 sequence is 13 residues long. CDR3 region: CASSRGQYNEQFF. The CDR3 region has the DNA TGTGCCAGCAGCCGGGGACAGTACAATGAGCAGTTCTTC.

The chain links TRBV19 to TRBJ2-7; 8 positions agree with TRBD2. Looked up from germline, CDR1 is LNHDA and CDR2 is SQIVND (reference sequence). Trimming cost V 4 bases and J 4 bases; bases outside gene matches: 9. The CDR3 is 15 residues long. CDR3 sequence (DNA): TGTGCCAGTAGTAACACCCGGGGGGGAAAGTACGAGCAGTACTTC. Protein product: CASSNTRGGKYEQYF.

The rearrangement links TRBV19 to TRBJ1-1; D may be TRBD1 (5 bases). The V end was cut by 7 bases, the J end by 0 bases, with 18 bases between. The CDR3 sequence is 16 residues long. Germline CDR1 and CDR2: LNHDA and SQIVND (reference sequence). CDR3 in amino acids: CASIPRSGIMNTEAFF. The CDR3 DNA reads TGTGCCAGTATCCCTAGATCAGGGATCATGAACACTGAAGCTTTCTTT.

The chain couples TRBV10-2 to TRBJ2-7; TRBD1 matches 9 bases. J was trimmed by 0 bases and V by 8 bases; bases with no gene match: 8. The CDR3 covers 15 residues. Germline V lookup: CDR1 WSHSY, CDR2 SAAADI. CDR3 coding DNA: TGCGCCAGCGCCCAAGGACAGGGGAGCTCCTACGAGCAGTACTTC. Protein product: CASAQGQGSSYEQYF.

V usage is TRBV5-1 and J usage is TRBJ2-5; 8 positions match TRBD2. The CDR3 consists of 17 residues. Germline loops: CDR1 SGHRS, CDR2 YFSETQ. V lost 3 bases and J lost 2; bases outside the gene matches: 12. The CDR3, as DNA: TGCGCCAGCAGCTCCGGTCTAGCGGGTTCGATACAAGAGACCCAGTACTTC. Translation: CASSSGLAGSIQETQYF.

The chain combines TRBV27 with TRBJ2-3; possibly TRBD1 for D (6 bases). This CDR3 has 15 amino acids. The V gene lost 7 bases and the J gene lost 5 bases, with 19 bases spanning the gap. Per germline, CDR1 MNHEY and CDR2 SMNVEV (reference sequence). Here the CDR3 DNA reads TGTGCCAGCATCCCTCAAGGGGGAGAACGAGATACGCAGTATTTT. Protein: CASIPQGGERDTQYF.

The genes are TRBV19 and TRBJ1-5, with 7 nucleotides matching TRBD1. The CDR3 contains 14 residues. Trimming at V came to 4 bases and at J to 5 bases, leaving 5 bases not matched to a gene. Germline assignment: CDR1 LNHDA and CDR2 SQIVND (reference sequence). The CDR3 is CASSRDSDDQPQHF. DNA for the CDR3: TGTGCCAGTAGTAGGGACAGCGATGATCAGCCCCAGCATTTT.